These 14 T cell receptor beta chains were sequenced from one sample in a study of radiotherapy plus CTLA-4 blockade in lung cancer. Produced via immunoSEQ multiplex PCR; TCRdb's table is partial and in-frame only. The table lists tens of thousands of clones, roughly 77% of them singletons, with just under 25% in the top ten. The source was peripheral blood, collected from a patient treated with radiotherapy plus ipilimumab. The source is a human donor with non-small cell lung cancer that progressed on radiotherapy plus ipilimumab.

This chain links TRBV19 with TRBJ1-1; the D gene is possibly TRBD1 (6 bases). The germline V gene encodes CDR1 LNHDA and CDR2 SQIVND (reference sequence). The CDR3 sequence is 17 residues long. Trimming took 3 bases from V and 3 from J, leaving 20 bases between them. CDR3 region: CASSIPPTGPEDTEAFF. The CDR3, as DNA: TGTGCCAGTAGTATCCCTCCGACAGGCCCGGAGGACACTGAAGCTTTCTTT.

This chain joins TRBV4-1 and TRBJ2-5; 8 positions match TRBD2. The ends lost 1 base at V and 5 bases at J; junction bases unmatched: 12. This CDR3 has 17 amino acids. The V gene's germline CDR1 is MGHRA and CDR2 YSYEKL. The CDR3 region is CASSQVPRGAFRETQYF. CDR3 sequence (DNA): TGCGCCAGCAGCCAAGTTCCGCGGGGGGCCTTTCGGGAGACCCAGTACTTC.

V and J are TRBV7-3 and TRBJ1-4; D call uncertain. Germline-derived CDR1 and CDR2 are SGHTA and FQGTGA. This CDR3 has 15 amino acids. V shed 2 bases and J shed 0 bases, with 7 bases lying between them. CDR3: CASSLGGSTNEKLFF. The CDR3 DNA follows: TGTGCCAGCAGCTTAGGCGGATCAACTAATGAAAAACTGTTTTTT.

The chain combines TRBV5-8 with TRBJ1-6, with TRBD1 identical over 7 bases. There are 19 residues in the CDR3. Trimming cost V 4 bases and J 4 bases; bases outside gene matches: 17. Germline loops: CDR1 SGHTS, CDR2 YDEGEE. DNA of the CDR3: TGTGCCAGCAGCCCCCTACTTGTGAACACACAGGGGTATAATTCACCCCTCCACTTT. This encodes CASSPLLVNTQGYNSPLHF.

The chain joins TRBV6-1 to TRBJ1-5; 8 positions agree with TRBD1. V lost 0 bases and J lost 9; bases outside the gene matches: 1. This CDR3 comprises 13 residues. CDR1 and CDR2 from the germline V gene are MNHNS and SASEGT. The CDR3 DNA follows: TGTGCCAGCAGTGAAGCGACAGGGGCGCCCCAGCATTTT. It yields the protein CASSEATGAPQHF.

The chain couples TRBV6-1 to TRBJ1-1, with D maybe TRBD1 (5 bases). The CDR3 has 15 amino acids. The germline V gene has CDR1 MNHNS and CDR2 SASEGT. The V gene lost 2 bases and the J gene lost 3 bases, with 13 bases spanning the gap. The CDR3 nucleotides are TGTGCCAGCAGTGAATTCGCCAGGGATTACACTGAAGCTTTCTTT. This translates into CASSEFARDYTEAFF.

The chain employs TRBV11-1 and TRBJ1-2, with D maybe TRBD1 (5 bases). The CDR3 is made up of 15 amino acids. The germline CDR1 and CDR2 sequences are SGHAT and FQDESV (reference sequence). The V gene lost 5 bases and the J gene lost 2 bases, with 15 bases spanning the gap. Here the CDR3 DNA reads TGTGCCAGCAGCCTAATACGGGACTGGAACTATGGCTACACCTTC. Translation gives CASSLIRDWNYGYTF.

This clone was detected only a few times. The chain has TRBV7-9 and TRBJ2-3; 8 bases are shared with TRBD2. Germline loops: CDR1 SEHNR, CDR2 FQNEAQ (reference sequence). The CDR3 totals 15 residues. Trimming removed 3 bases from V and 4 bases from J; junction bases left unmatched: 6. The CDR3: CASSLNGGAPDTQYF. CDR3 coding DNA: TGTGCCAGCAGCTTGAACGGGGGGGCCCCAGATACGCAGTATTTT.

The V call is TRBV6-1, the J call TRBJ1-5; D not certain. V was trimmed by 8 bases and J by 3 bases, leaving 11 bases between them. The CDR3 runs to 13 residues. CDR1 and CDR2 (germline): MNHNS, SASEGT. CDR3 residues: CASSQLHNQPQHF. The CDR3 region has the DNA TGTGCCAGCTCCCAACTCCACAATCAGCCCCAGCATTTT.

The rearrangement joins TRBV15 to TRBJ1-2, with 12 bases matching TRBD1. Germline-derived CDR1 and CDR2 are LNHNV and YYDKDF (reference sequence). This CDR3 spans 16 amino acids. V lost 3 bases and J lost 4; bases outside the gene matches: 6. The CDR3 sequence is CATSRPGTGGSYGYTF. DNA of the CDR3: TGTGCCACCAGCAGGCCCGGGACAGGGGGCAGCTATGGCTACACCTTC.

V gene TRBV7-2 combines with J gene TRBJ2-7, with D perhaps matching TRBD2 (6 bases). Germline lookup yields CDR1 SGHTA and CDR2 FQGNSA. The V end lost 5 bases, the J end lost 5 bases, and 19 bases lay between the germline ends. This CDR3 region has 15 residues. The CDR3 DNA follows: TGTGCCAGCAGCACAAGGGGCGGGGCGGTAGACGAGCAGTACTTC. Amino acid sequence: CASSTRGGAVDEQYF.

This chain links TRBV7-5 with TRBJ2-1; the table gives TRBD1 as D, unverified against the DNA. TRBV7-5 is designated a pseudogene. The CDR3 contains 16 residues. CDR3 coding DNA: TGTGCCAGAAGCCCCCGGGACATATACTCCTACAATGAGCAGTTCTTC. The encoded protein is CARSPRDIYSYNEQFF.

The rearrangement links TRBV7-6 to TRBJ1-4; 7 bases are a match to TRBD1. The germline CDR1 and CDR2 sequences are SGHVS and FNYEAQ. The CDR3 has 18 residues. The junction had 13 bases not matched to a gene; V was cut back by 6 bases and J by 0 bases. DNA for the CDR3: TGTGCCAGCAGTCCGGGACAGATTTCTATCGCAACTAATGAAAAACTGTTTTTT. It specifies CASSPGQISIATNEKLFF.

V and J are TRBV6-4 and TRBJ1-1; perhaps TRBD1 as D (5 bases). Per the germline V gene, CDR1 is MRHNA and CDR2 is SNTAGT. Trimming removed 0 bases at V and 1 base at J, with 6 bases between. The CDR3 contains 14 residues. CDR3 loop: CASSDSDRNTEAFF. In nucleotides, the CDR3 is TGTGCCAGCAGTGACTCCGACAGGAACACTGAAGCTTTCTTT.